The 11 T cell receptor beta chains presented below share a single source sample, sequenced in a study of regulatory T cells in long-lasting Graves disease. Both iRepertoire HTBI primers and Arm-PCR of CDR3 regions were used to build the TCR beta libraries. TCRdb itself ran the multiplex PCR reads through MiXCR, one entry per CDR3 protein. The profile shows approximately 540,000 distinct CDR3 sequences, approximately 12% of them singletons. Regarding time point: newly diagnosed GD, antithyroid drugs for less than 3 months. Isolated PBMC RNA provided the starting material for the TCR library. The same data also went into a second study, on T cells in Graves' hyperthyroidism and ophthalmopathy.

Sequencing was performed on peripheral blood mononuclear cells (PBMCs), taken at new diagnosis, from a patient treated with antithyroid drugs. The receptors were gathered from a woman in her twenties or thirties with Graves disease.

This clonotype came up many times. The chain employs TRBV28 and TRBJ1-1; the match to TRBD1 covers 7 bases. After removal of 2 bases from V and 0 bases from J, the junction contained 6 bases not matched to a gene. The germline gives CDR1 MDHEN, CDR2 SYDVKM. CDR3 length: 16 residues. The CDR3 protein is CASSLIGGQLNTEAFF. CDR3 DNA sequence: TGTGCCAGCAGTTTAATTGGGGGACAGTTGAACACTGAAGCTTTCTTT.

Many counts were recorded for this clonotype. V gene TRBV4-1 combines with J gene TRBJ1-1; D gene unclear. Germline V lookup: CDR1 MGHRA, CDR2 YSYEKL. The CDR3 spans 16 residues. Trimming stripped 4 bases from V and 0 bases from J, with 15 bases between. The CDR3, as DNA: TGCGCCAGCAGCCGCTGGTATCCGCGGATGAACACTGAAGCTTTCTTT. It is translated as CASSRWYPRMNTEAFF.

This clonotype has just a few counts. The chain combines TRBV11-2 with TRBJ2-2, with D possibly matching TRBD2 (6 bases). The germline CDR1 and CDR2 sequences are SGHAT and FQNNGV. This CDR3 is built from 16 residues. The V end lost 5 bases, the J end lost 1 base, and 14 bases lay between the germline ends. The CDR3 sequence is CASSTFGGKNTGELFF. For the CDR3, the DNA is TGTGCCAGCAGCACCTTCGGGGGAAAGAACACCGGGGAGCTGTTTTTT.

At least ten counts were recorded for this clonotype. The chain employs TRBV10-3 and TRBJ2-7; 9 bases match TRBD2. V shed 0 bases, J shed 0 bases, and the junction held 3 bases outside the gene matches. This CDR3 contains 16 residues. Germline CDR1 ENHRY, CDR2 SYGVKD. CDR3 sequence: CAISESAGGSSYEQYF. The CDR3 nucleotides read TGTGCCATCAGTGAGTCGGCGGGAGGGAGCTCCTACGAGCAGTACTTC.

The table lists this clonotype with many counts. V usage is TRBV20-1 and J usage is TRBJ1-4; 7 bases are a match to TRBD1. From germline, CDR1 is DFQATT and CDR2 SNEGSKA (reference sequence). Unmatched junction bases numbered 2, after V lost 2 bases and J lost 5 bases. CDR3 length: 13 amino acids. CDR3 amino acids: CSARQGVNEKLFF. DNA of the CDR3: TGCAGTGCTAGACAGGGGGTAAATGAAAAACTGTTTTTT.

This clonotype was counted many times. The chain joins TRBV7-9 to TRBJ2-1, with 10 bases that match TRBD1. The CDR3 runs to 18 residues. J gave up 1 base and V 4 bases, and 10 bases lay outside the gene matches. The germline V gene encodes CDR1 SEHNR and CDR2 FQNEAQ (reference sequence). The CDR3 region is CASSSTETGGSSYNEQFF. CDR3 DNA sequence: TGTGCCAGCAGCTCGACTGAGACAGGGGGCTCTTCCTACAATGAGCAGTTCTTC.

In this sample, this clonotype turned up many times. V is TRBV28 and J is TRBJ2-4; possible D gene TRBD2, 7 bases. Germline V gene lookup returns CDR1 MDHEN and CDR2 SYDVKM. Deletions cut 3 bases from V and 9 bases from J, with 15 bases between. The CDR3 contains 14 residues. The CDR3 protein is CASSLGGQGFIQYF. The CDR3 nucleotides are TGTGCCAGCAGTTTGGGGGGGCAGGGATTCATTCAGTACTTC.

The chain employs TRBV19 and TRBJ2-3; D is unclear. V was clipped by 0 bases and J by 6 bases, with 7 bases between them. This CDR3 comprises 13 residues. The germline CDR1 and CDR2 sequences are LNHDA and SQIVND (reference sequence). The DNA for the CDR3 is TGTGCCAGTAGTATAGAGGCGTCCGATACGCAGTATTTT. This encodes CASSIEASDTQYF.

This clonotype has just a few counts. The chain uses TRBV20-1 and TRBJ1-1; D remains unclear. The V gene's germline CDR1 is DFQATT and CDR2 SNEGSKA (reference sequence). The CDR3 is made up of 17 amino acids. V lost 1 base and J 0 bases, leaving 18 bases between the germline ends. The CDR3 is CSARVLGNGLMNTEAFF. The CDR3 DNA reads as TGCAGTGCTAGAGTCTTGGGGAACGGATTGATGAACACTGAAGCTTTCTTT.

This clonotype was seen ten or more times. The CDR3 sequence is CASRLQDPGANVLTF. The CDR3 DNA sequence: TGCGCCAGCAGACTTCAGGACCCGGGGGCCAACGTCCTGACTTTC. The chain combines TRBV5-1 with TRBJ2-6; D unclear. V lost 5 bases to trimming and J lost 4 bases, with 13 bases between them. CDR1 is SGHRS, CDR2 YFSETQ, per germline. There are 15 residues in the CDR3.

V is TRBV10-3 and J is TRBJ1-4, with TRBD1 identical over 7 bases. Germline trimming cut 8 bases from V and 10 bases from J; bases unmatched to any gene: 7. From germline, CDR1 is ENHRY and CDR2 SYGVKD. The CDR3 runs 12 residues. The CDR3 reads CAIGTGEGKLFF. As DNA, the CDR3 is TGTGCCATCGGTACAGGGGAGGGAAAACTGTTTTTT.